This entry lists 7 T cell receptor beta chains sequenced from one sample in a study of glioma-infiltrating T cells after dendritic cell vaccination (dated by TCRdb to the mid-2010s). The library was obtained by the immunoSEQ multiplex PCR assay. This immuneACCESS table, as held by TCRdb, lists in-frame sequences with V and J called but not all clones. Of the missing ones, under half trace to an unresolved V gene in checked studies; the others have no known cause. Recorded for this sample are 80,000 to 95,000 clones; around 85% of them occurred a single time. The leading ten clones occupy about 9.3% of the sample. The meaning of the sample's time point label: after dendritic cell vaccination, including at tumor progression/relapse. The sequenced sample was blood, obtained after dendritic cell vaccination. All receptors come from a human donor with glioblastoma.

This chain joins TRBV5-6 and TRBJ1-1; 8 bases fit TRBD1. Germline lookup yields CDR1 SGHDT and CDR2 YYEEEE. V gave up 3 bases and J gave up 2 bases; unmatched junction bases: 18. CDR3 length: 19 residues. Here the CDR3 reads CASSSLDGGTGRDNTEAFF. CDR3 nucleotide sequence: TGTGCCAGCAGCTCACTGGATGGCGGGACAGGACGGGACAACACTGAAGCTTTCTTT.

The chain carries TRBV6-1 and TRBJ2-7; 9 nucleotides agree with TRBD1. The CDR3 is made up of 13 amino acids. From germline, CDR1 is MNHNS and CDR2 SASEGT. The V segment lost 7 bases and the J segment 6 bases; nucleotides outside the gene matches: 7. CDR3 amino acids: CASNTGGAGEQYF. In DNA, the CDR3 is TGTGCCAGCAATACAGGGGGCGCGGGCGAGCAGTACTTC.

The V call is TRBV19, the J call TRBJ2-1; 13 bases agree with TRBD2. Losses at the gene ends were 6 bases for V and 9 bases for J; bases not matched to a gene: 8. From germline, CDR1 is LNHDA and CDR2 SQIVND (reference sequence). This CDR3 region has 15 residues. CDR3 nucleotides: TGTGCCAGTAGGATCACTAGCGGGAGGGCCTCTGAGCAGTTCTTC. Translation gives CASRITSGRASEQFF.

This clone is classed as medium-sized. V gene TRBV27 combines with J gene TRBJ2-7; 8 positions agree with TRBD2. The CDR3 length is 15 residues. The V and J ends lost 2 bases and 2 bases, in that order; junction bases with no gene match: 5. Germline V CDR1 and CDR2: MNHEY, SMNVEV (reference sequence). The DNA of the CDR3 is TGTGCCAGCAGTTTAAGTCTAGCGGGTCCCTACGAGCAGTACTTC. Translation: CASSLSLAGPYEQYF.

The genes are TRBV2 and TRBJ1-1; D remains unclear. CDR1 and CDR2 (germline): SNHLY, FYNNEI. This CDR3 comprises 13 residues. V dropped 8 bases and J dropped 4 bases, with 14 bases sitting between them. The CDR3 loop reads CASRRDSGTEAFF. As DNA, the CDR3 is TGTGCCAGCCGTAGAGACTCGGGCACTGAAGCTTTCTTT.

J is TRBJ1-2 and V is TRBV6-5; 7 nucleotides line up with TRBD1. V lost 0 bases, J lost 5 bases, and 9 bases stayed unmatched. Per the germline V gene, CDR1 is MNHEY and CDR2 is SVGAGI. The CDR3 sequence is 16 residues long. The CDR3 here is CASSYSISGGLYGYTF. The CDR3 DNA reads TGTGCCAGCAGTTACTCGATTTCAGGGGGGCTGTATGGCTACACCTTC.

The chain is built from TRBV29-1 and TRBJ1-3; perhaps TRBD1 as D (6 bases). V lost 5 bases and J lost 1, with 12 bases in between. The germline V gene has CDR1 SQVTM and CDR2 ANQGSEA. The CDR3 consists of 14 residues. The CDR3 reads CSVHGQLSGNTIYF. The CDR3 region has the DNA TGCAGCGTTCACGGACAGCTGTCTGGAAACACCATATATTTT. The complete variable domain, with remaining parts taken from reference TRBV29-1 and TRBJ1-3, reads SAVISQKPSRDICQRGTSLTIQCQVDSQVTMMFWYRQQPGQSLTLIATANQGSEATYESGFVIDKFPISRPNLTFSTLTVSNMSPEDSSIYLCSVHGQLSGNTIYFGEGSWLTVV.